A single sample is the source of the 13 T cell receptor beta chains below, sequenced in a study of T cell responses to AZD1222 COVID-19 vaccine. TCRdb's copy holds only in-frame clones and misses some; the assay was immunoSEQ multiplex PCR. The sample records just under 55,000 clones, nearly 90% being singletons. Material: peripheral blood, obtained on day 0 of AZD1222 vaccination. Source of these receptors: an adult in good health.

The CDR3 spells CASSQELAGGNGGELFF. CDR3 nucleotides: TGTGCCAGCAGCCAGGAACTAGCGGGGGGCAATGGAGGGGAGCTGTTTTTT. This chain uses TRBV3-1 (or the pseudogene TRBV3-2) with TRBJ2-2, with 12 bases lining up with TRBD2. From germline, CDR1 is LGHDT and CDR2 YNNKEL (reference sequence). The CDR3 has 17 amino acids. Trimming at V came to 3 bases and at J to 8 bases, leaving 10 bases not matched to a gene.

The chain combines TRBV19 with TRBJ1-5, with D possibly matching TRBD1 (6 bases). V was shortened by 4 bases and J by 7 bases, with 17 bases between the two germline ends. The CDR3 contains 15 residues. The germline V gene has CDR1 LNHDA and CDR2 SQIVND (reference sequence). The CDR3 region has the DNA TGTGCCAGTAGTAGGCAGGACAGTTCTGGGCAGCCCCAGCATTTT. Translating it yields CASSRQDSSGQPQHF.

The V and J genes are TRBV4-3 and TRBJ1-2; D gene uncertain. The CDR3 runs to 14 residues. The germline CDR1 and CDR2 sequences are LGHNA and YSLEER. The V end was cut by 0 bases, the J end by 4 bases, with 9 bases between. The CDR3 is CASSQDRTGYGYTF. CDR3 DNA sequence: TGCGCCAGCAGCCAAGATAGGACCGGCTATGGCTACACCTTC.

This chain uses TRBV12-3 or TRBV12-4 with TRBJ2-7; 9 nucleotides line up with TRBD1. The CDR3 consists of 13 residues. With V trimmed by 6 bases and J by 7 bases, 7 bases remained unmatched. CDR3 coding DNA: TGTGCCAGCAGCATCGGGACAGGGCGGGAGCAGTACTTC. It translates to CASSIGTGREQYF.

The chain links TRBV25-1 to TRBJ2-1; either TRBD1 or TRBD2 may supply D (6 bases each). Trimming left V 5 bases short and J 8 bases short, with 16 bases between. The CDR3 runs 14 residues. Germline V CDR1 and CDR2: MGHDK, SYGVNS. The CDR3 reads CASSPLTGGYEQFF. DNA of the CDR3: TGTGCCAGCAGTCCTCTTACCGGGGGCTATGAGCAGTTCTTC.

The chain employs TRBV6-4 and TRBJ2-1, with TRBD2 matching 12 bases. Germline CDR1 and CDR2: MRHNA and SNTAGT. The CDR3 covers 15 residues. The trim removed 5 bases at V and 2 bases at J, leaving 1 base unmatched. For the CDR3, the DNA is TGTGCCAGCAGTAGACTAGCGGGGGCCTACAATGAGCAGTTCTTC. Its translation: CASSRLAGAYNEQFF.

The chain couples TRBV5-1 to TRBJ1-6, with TRBD1 matching over 8 bases. This CDR3 spans 12 amino acids. Germline CDR1 reads SGHRS; CDR2 reads YFSETQ. Trimming at V came to 4 bases and at J to 14 bases, leaving 5 bases not matched to a gene. For the CDR3, the DNA is TGCGCCAGCAGCCCCGGACAGGGCGCCCTCCACTTT. This codes for CASSPGQGALHF.

The chain carries TRBV2 and TRBJ1-6, with D tentatively TRBD1 (6 bases). CDR3 length equals 15 residues. CDR1 is SNHLY and CDR2 is FYNNEI in the germline V gene. Trimming shortened V by 3 bases and J by 7 bases, and 13 bases separated the two germline ends. The CDR3 protein is CASSEGGGFNSPLHF. The CDR3 DNA sequence: TGTGCCAGCAGTGAGGGGGGGGGCTTCAATTCACCCCTCCACTTT.

This chain links TRBV19 with TRBJ2-1; D unresolved. This CDR3 is 15 amino acids long. The germline V gene has CDR1 LNHDA and CDR2 SQIVND (reference sequence). V lost 3 bases and J 1 base, leaving 10 bases between the germline ends. CDR3 residues: CASSISGQSYNEQFF. The CDR3 region has the DNA TGTGCCAGTAGTATTTCCGGGCAGTCCTACAATGAGCAGTTCTTC.

The chain uses TRBV6-5 and TRBJ1-4; possible D gene TRBD1, 5 bases. V was pared by 0 bases and J by 7 bases, with 12 bases between. Germline CDR1 reads MNHEY; CDR2 reads SVGAGI. The CDR3 has 15 amino acids. CDR3 residues: CASSYSGRQREKLFF. The CDR3 coding sequence is TGTGCCAGCAGTTACTCTGGGAGACAGCGTGAAAAACTGTTTTTT.

The chain recombines TRBV7-9 with TRBJ1-2; D is possibly TRBD1 (6 bases). The V end was cut by 3 bases, the J end by 4 bases, with 15 bases between. CDR1 is SEHNR, CDR2 FQNEAQ, per germline (reference sequence). The CDR3 has 15 amino acids. The CDR3 is CASSFGQSLGYGYTF. The CDR3 DNA follows: TGTGCCAGCAGCTTCGGACAGTCTTTGGGCTATGGCTACACCTTC.

V and J are TRBV2 and TRBJ1-2; D uncertain. The CDR3 loop spans 14 amino acids. CDR1 SNHLY and CDR2 FYNNEI come from the germline V gene. V gave up 4 bases and J gave up 1 base, with 10 bases separating them. The CDR3 DNA follows: TGTGCCAGCAGTGGAGTTCCTTTTAACTATGGCTACACCTTC. It specifies CASSGVPFNYGYTF. The whole variable domain, filled in from reference TRBV2 and TRBJ1-2, reads EPEVTQTPSHQVTQMGQEVILRCVPISNHLYFYWYRQILGQKVEFLVSFYNNEISEKSEIFDDQFSVERPDGSNFTLKIRSTKLEDSAMYFCASSGVPFNYGYTFGSGTRLTVV.

The chain combines TRBV5-4 with TRBJ1-2; a weak D match, TRBD1 (6 bases). Germline values: CDR1 SGHNT, CDR2 YYREEE (reference sequence). The CDR3 runs to 15 residues. V dropped 4 bases and J dropped 7 bases, with 20 bases sitting between them. This CDR3 is CASSPEGGAGVGYTF. CDR3 DNA: TGTGCCAGCAGCCCGGAGGGGGGAGCGGGAGTTGGCTACACCTTC.